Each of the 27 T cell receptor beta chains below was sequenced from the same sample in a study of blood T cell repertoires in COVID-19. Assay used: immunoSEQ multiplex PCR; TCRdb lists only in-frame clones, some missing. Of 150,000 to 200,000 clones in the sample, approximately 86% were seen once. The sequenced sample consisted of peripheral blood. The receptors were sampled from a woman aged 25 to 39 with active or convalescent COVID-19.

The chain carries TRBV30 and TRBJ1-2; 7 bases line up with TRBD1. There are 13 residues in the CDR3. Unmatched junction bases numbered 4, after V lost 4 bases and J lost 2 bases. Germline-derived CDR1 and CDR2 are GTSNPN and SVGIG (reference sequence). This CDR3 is CAWTWTGNYGYTF. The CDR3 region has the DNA TGTGCCTGGACTTGGACAGGCAACTATGGCTACACCTTC. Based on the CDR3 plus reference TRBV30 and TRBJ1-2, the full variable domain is SQTIHQWPATLVQPVGSPLSLECTVEGTSNPNLYWYRQAAGRGLQLLFYSVGIGQISSEVPQNLSASRPQDRQFILSSKKLLLSDSGFYLCAWTWTGNYGYTFGSGTRLTVV.

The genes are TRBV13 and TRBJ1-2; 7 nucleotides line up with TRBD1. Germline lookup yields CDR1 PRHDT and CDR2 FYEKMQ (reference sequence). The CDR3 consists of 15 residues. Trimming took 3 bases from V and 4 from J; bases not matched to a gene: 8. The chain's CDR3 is CASSFTGAPFYGYTF. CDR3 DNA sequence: TGTGCCAGCAGCTTTACAGGGGCGCCGTTCTATGGCTACACCTTC.

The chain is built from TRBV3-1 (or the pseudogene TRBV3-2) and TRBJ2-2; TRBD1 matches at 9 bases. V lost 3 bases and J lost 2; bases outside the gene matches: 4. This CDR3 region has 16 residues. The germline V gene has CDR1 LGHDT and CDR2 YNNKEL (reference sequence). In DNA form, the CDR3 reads TGTGCCAGCAGCCACTGGGACAGGGTAAACACCGGGGAGCTGTTTTTT. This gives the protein CASSHWDRVNTGELFF.

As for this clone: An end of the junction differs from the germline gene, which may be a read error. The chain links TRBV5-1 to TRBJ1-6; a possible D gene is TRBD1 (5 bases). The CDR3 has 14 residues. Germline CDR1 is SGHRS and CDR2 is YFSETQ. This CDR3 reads CASSPRDSGGGIYF. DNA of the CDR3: TGCGCCAGCAGCCCCCGGGATTCCGGGGGTGGGATTTACTTT.

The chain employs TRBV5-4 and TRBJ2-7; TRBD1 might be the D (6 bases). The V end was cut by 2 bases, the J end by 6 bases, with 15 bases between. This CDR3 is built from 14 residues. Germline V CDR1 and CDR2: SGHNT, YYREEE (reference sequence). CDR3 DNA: TGTGCCAGCAGCTTCGTGGGGGCCCATCGCGAGCAGTACTTC. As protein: CASSFVGAHREQYF.

CDR3 amino acids: CASSSYRSRDSPLHF. Here the CDR3 DNA reads TGTGCCAGCAGCTCGTACAGGAGTCGGGATTCACCCCTCCACTTT. This sequence joins TRBV7-9 and TRBJ1-6, with a tentative D call TRBD1 (5 bases). Trimming cost V 4 bases and J 8 bases, with 15 bases left between them. The CDR3 is made up of 15 amino acids. The germline CDR1 and CDR2 sequences are SEHNR and FQNEAQ (reference sequence). Complete variable domain (other parts from reference TRBV7-9 and TRBJ1-6): DTGVSQNPRHKITKRGQNVTFRCDPISEHNRLYWYRQTLGQGPEFLTYFQNEAQLEKSRLLSDRFSAERPKGSFSTLEIQRTEQGDSAMYLCASSSYRSRDSPLHFGNGTRLTVT.

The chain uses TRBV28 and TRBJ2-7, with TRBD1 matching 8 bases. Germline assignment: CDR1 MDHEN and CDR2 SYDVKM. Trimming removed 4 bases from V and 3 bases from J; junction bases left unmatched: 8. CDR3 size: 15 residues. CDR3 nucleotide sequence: TGTGCCAGCAGTTCCTCCGGACAGGGAGACTACGAGCAGTACTTC. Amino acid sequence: CASSSSGQGDYEQYF.

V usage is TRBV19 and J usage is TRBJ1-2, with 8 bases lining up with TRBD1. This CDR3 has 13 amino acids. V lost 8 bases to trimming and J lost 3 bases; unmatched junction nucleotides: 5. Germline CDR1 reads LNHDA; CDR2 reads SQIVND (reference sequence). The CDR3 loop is CASSTGADYGYTF. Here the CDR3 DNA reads TGTGCCAGTTCGACAGGGGCGGACTATGGCTACACCTTC.

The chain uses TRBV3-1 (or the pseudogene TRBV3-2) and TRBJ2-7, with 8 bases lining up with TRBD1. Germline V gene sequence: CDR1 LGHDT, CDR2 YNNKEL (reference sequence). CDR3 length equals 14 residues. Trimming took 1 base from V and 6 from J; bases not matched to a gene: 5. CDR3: CASSQGGQASEQYF. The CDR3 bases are TGTGCCAGCAGCCAAGGGGGACAGGCGAGCGAGCAGTACTTC.

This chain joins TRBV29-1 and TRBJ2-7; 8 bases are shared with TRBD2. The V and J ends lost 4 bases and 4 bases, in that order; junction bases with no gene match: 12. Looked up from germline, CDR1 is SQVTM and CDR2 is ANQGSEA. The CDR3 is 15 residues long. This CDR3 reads CSVVIRTSSYYEQYF. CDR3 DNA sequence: TGCAGCGTTGTTATTAGGACTAGCAGCTATTACGAGCAGTACTTC.

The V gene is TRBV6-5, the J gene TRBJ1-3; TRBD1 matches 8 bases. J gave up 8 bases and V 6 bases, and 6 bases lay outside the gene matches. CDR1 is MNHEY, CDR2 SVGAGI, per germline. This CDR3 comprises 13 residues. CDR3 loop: CASSRTGSDTIYF. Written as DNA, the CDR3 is TGTGCCAGCAGCCGGACAGGGTCGGACACCATATATTTT.

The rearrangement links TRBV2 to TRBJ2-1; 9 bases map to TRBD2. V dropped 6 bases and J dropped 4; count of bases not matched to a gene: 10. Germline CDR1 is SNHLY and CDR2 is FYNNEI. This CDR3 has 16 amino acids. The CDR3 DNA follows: TGTGCCAGCAGAGTAGCGGGAGAGAACCCATACAATGAGCAGTTCTTC. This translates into CASRVAGENPYNEQFF.

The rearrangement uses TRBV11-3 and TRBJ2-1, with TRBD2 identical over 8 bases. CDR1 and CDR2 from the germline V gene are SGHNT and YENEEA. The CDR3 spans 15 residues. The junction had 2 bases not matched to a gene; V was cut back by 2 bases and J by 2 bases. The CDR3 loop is CASSLRTSTYNEQFF. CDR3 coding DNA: TGTGCCAGCAGCTTAAGGACTAGCACCTACAATGAGCAGTTCTTC. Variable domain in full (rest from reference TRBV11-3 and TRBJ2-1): EAGVVQSPRYKIIEKKQPVAFWCNPISGHNTLYWYLQNLGQGPELLIRYENEEAVDDSQLPKDRFSAERLKGVDSTLKIQPAELGDSAVYLCASSLRTSTYNEQFFGPGTRLTVL.

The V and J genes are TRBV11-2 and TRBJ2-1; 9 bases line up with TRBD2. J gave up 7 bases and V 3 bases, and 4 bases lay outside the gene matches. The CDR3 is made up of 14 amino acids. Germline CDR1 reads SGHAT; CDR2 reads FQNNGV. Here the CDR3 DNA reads TGTGCCAGCAGCTTGAGGGCGGGAGGGAATGAGCAGTTCTTC. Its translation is CASSLRAGGNEQFF.

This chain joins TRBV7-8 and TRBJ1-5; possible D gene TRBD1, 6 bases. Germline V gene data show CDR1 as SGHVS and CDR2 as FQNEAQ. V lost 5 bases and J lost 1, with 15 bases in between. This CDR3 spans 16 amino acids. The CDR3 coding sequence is TGTGCCAGCAGCCCCGGCGGGGGCGGGAGCAATCAGCCCCAGCATTTT. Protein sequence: CASSPGGGGSNQPQHF.

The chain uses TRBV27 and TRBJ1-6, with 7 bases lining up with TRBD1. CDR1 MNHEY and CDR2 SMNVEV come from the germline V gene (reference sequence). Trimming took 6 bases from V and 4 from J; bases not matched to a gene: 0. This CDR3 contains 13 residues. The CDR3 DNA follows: TGTGCCAGCAGGGGACAGTATAATTCACCCCTCCACTTT. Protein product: CASRGQYNSPLHF.

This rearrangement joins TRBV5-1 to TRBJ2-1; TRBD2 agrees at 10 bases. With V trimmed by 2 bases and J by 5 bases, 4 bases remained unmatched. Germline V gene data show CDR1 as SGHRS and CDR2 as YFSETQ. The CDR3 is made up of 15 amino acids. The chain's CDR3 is CASSLLAGNNNEQFF. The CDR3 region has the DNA TGCGCCAGCAGCTTACTAGCGGGGAATAACAATGAGCAGTTCTTC.

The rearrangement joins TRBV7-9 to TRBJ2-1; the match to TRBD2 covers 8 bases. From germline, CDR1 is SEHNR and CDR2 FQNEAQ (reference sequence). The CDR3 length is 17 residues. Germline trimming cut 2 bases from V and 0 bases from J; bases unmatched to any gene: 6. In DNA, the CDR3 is TGTGCCAGCAGCTTAAGGACTAGCCTCAGCTCCTACAATGAGCAGTTCTTC. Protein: CASSLRTSLSSYNEQFF. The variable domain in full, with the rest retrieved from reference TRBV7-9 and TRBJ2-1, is DTGVSQNPRHKITKRGQNVTFRCDPISEHNRLYWYRQTLGQGPEFLTYFQNEAQLEKSRLLSDRFSAERPKGSFSTLEIQRTEQGDSAMYLCASSLRTSLSSYNEQFFGPGTRLTVL.

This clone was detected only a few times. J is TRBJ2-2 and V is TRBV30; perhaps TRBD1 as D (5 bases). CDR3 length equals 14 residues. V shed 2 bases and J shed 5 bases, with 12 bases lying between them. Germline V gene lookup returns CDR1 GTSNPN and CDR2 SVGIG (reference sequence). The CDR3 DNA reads TGTGCCTGGAGTCCCCGGACACCTACCGGGGAGCTGTTTTTT. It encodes CAWSPRTPTGELFF.

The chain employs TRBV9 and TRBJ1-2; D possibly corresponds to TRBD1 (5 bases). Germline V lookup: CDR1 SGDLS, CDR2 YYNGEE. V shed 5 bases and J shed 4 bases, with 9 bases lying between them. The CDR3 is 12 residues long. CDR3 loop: CASSTDIYGYTF. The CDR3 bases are TGTGCCAGCAGTACGGACATCTATGGCTACACCTTC. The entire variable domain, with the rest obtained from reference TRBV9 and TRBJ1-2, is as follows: DSGVTQTPKHLITATGQRVTLRCSPRSGDLSVYWYQQSLDQGLQFLIQYYNGEERAKGNILERFSAQQFPDLHSELNLSSLELGDSALYFCASSTDIYGYTFGSGTRLTVV.

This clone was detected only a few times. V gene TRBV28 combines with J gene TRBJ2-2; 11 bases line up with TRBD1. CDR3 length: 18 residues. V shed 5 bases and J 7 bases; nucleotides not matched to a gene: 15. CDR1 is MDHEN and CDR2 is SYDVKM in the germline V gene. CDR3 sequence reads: CASSIGQGAGDKGGELFF. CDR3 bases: TGTGCCAGCAGTATCGGACAGGGGGCGGGAGACAAGGGCGGGGAGCTGTTTTTT.

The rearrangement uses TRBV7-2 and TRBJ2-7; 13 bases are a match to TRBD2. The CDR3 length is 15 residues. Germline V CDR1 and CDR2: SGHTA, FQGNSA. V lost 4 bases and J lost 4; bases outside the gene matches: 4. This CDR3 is CASSSRLAGGYEQYF. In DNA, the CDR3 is TGTGCCAGCAGCTCAAGACTAGCGGGAGGTTACGAGCAGTACTTC.

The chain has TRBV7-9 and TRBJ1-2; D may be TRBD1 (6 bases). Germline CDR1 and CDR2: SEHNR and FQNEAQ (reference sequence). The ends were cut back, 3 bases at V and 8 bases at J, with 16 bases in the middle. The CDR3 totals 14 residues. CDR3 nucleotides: TGTGCCAGCAGCTTTTCGGGGGGCGCGGGAGGCTACACCTTC. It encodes CASSFSGGAGGYTF.

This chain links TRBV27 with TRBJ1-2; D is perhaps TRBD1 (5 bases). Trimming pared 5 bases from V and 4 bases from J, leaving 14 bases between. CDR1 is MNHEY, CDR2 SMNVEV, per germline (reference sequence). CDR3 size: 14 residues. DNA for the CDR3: TGTGCCAGCAGTCCAACGACAGCTGGCTATGGCTACACCTTC. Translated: CASSPTTAGYGYTF.

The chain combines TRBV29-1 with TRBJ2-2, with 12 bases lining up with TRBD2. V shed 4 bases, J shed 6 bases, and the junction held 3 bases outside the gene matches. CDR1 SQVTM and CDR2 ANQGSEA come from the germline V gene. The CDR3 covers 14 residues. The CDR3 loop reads CSVALAGGPGELFF. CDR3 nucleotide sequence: TGCAGCGTTGCACTAGCGGGGGGACCCGGGGAGCTGTTTTTT.

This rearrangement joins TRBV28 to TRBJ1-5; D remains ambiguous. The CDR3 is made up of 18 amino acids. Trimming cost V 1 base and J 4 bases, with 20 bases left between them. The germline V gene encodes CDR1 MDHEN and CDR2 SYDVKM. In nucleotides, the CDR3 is TGTGCCAGCAGTTTATCATTATGGGCGGGAGGGAGAAATCAGCCCCAGCATTTT. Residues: CASSLSLWAGGRNQPQHF.

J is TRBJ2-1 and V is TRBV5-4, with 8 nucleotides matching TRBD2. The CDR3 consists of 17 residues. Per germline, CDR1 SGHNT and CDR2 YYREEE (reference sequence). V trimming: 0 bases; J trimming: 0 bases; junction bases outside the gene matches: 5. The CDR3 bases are TGTGCCAGCAGCTTGGGGAGCGGGGGAGGCTCCTACAATGAGCAGTTCTTC. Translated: CASSLGSGGGSYNEQFF. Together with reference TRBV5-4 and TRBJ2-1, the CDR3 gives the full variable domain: ETGVTQSPTHLIKTRGQQVTLRCSSQSGHNTVSWYQQALGQGPQFIFQYYREEENGRGNFPPRFSGLQFPNYSSELNVNALELDDSALYLCASSLGSGGGSYNEQFFGPGTRLTVL.